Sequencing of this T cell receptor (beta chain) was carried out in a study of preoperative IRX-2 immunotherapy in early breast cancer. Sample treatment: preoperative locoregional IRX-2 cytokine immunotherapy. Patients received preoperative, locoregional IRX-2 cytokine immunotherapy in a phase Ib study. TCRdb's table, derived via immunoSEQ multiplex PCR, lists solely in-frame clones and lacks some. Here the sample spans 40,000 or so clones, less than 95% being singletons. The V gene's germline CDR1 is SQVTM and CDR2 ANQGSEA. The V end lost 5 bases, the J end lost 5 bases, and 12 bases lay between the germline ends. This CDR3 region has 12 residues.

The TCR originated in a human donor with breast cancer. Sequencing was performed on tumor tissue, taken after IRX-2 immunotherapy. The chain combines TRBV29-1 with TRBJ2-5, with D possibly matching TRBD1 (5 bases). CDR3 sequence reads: CSVRKGLETQYF. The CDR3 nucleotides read TGCAGCGTTCGAAAGGGGTTGGAGACCCAGTACTTC. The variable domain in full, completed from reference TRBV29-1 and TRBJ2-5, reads SAVISQKPSRDICQRGTSLTIQCQVDSQVTMMFWYRQQPGQSLTLIATANQGSEATYESGFVIDKFPISRPNLTFSTLTVSNMSPEDSSIYLCSVRKGLETQYFGPGTRLLVL.